This is a list of T cell receptor beta chains from one sample in a study of blood T cells in healthy people across ages. TCRdb called the 5' RACE reads again in MiXCR, with one record for every CDR3 protein. The data show around 500,000 distinct CDR3 sequences, with less than 60% seen just once and 20% to 25% held by the top ten. The sample consisted of blood. The source is an elderly man in good health. Both conserved end residues are part of each CDR3. A D gene is named only where the DNA matches it firmly. Clone size is given for some rows only: seen once, a few or many times, or a class if the clone is expanded.

CDR3,DNA,J,size,V,D
CASSYRDRARSGYGYTF,TGTGCCAGCAGTTACAGGGACAGGGCGCGCTCCGGATATGGCTACACCTTC,TRBJ1-2,many,TRBV6-6,TRBD1
CASRVARAVTGELFF,TGTGCCAGCAGAGTAGCGAGAGCGGTCACCGGGGAGCTGTTTTTT,TRBJ2-2,-,TRBV6-2/TRBV6-3,-
CSVMTSGANEQFF,TGCAGCGTTATGACTAGCGGGGCAAATGAGCAGTTCTTC,TRBJ2-1,few,TRBV29-1,TRBD2
CASSLGTGGLETQYF,TGTGCCAGCAGCTTGGGGACTGGGGGGCTGGAGACCCAGTACTTC,TRBJ2-5,few,TRBV7-2,-
CASSFQGADWGYTF,TGTGCCAGCAGCTTCCAGGGGGCTGATTGGGGCTACACCTTC,TRBJ1-2,-,TRBV7-9,TRBD1
CASGPDYGELFF,TGTGCCAGCGGACCGGACTACGGGGAGCTGTTTTTT,TRBJ2-2,-,TRBV6-2/TRBV6-3,-
CASSSQGGREKLFF,TGCGCCAGCAGCTCACAGGGAGGTCGTGAAAAACTGTTTTTT,TRBJ1-4,-,TRBV5-1,-
CASTGVLGGAFF,TGTGCCAGCACCGGGGTTTTGGGCGGAGCTTTCTTT,TRBJ1-1,-,TRBV6-5,-
CASGLQRGGRTNVLTF,TGCGCCAGCGGCCTCCAACGGGGGGGAAGAACCAACGTCCTGACTTTC,TRBJ2-6,-,TRBV4-3,TRBD2
CASSRRGGTERETQYF,TGTGCCAGCAGTCGCCGTGGGGGCACGGAGAGAGAGACCCAGTACTTC,TRBJ2-5,-,TRBV12-3/TRBV12-4,-
CASSFVDQAQETQYF,TGTGCCAGCAGCTTTGTTGATCAGGCACAAGAGACCCAGTACTTC,TRBJ2-5,-,TRBV7-8,-
CSARDGTGHGYTF,TGCAGTGCTAGAGACGGGACAGGACATGGCTACACCTTC,TRBJ1-2,few,TRBV20-1,TRBD1
CSARAGMNEQFF,TGCAGTGCTAGAGCCGGGATGAATGAGCAGTTCTTC,TRBJ2-1,-,TRBV20-1,-
CSVESEGVNEQFF,TGCAGCGTTGAATCCGAAGGGGTTAATGAGCAGTTCTTC,TRBJ2-1,many,TRBV29-1,-
CASSPRIMNTEAFF,TGTGCCAGCAGCCCCCGTATCATGAACACTGAAGCTTTCTTT,TRBJ1-1,-,TRBV7-9,-
CASSPRASGNYGYTF,TGCGCCAGCAGTCCCAGGGCCTCGGGGAACTATGGCTACACCTTC,TRBJ1-2,-,TRBV10-2,-
CSGPGAGTDTQYF,TGCAGTGGACCGGGCGCAGGGACAGATACGCAGTATTTT,TRBJ2-3,-,TRBV20-1,-
CASSLAAGGGENEQFF,TGCGCCAGCAGCTTGGCCGCAGGAGGGGGTGAAAATGAGCAGTTCTTC,TRBJ2-1,-,TRBV5-1,-
CASSFDGGQTQYF,TGTGCCAGCAGTTTCGATGGGGGGCAGACCCAGTACTTC,TRBJ2-5,-,TRBV28,-
CAIREGTGFDGYTF,TGTGCCATCAGGGAGGGGACAGGGTTTGATGGCTACACCTTC,TRBJ1-2,-,TRBV10-3,TRBD1
CAITSGGADTQYF,TGTGCCATCACTAGCGGGGGGGCAGATACGCAGTATTTT,TRBJ2-3,few,TRBV10-3,TRBD2
CASSPPTHEQYF,TGTGCCAGCAGTCCACCAACCCACGAGCAGTACTTC,TRBJ2-7,many,TRBV6-5,-
CASSLGPGQDQETQYF,TGTGCCAGCAGCTTAGGTCCGGGACAGGACCAAGAGACCCAGTACTTC,TRBJ2-5,-,TRBV7-9,TRBD1
CASSGPGLAGYNEQFF,TGTGCCAGCAGTGGACCGGGACTAGCGGGGTACAATGAGCAGTTCTTC,TRBJ2-1,-,TRBV2,TRBD2